This T cell receptor (beta chain) was retrieved from a study of T cells in Graves' hyperthyroidism and ophthalmopathy. General observations from the study: Most expanded thyroid clonotypes above 0.001 recurred in blood.

With respect to this clonotype: As yet, its antigen is unknown.

The V segment lost 5 bases and the J segment 2 bases; nucleotides outside the gene matches: 7. Germline V gene lookup returns CDR1 SEHNR and CDR2 FQNEAQ (reference sequence). CDR3 size: 17 residues. RNA transcripts yielded amplified TCR beta CDR3 regions. Researchers ran a first-round RT-PCR on the TCR CDR3 using the HTBI primer set. TCRdb re-derived calls from the multiplex PCR reads in MiXCR, one entry per CDR3 protein. The sample yields roughly 500,000 distinct CDR3 sequences, 46% seen once. The clonotype originates from an adult woman with Graves' disease, either hyperthyroidism or ophthalmopathy (not recorded which). This chain connects TRBV7-9 to TRBJ2-7; 15 nucleotides match TRBD2. The source material was peripheral blood or thyroid tissue (not recorded which). Here the CDR3 DNA reads TGTGCCAGCAGCCCCAGGGGACTAGCGGGAGGACCCTACGAGCAGTACTTC. Protein: CASSPRGLAGGPYEQYF. The entire variable domain, with the rest obtained from reference TRBV7-9 and TRBJ2-7, is as follows: DTGVSQNPRHKITKRGQNVTFRCDPISEHNRLYWYRQTLGQGPEFLTYFQNEAQLEKSRLLSDRFSAERPKGSFSTLEIQRTEQGDSAMYLCASSPRGLAGGPYEQYFGPGTRLTVT.